The 21 T cell receptor beta chains given below trace back to one sample, sequenced in a study of shared clonotypes between healthy human individuals. Some clones are missing from TCRdb's copy, which holds only in-frame ones; the method was immunoSEQ multiplex PCR. In the table there are about 1 million clones, about 80% of which are singletons. The sample was memory CD4+ T cells sorted from blood. Subset reported: CD45RA-negative fraction. The receptor source for this set is a man younger than 35 in good health.

V and J are TRBV18 and TRBJ2-3, with D tentatively TRBD2 (5 bases). Deletions cut 3 bases from V and 7 bases from J, with 8 bases between. Germline V gene data show CDR1 as KGHSH and CDR2 as LQKENI. The CDR3 runs to 12 residues. The CDR3 spells CASSPLGNTQYF. The DNA of the CDR3 is TGTGCCAGCTCACCCCTCGGGAATACGCAGTATTTT.

V and J are TRBV6-6 and TRBJ2-3; 8 nucleotides line up with TRBD1. The V and J ends lost 2 bases and 5 bases, in that order; junction bases with no gene match: 6. The CDR3 is 15 amino acids. In germline, CDR1 is MNHNY, CDR2 SVGAGI (reference sequence). The CDR3 region has the DNA TGTGCCAGCAGTTACATCAGGGGGCGTATAGATACGCAGTATTTT. This sequence encodes CASSYIRGRIDTQYF.

This chain links TRBV23-1 with TRBJ1-4; 7 nucleotides agree with TRBD1. TRBV23-1 qualifies as an ORF whose function is uncertain. The CDR3 extends over 13 amino acids. Trimming took 6 bases from V and 7 from J; bases not matched to a gene: 5. The CDR3 is CASRKQGSEKLFF. The DNA of the CDR3 is TGCGCCAGCAGAAAACAGGGGTCTGAAAAACTGTTTTTT.

Points on this clone: Other DNA sequences within the sample encode an identical CDR3. This sequence joins TRBV7-2 and TRBJ1-1; no firm D call. The CDR3 has 13 amino acids. The V and J ends lost 0 bases and 5 bases respectively, with 7 bases between them. Germline CDR1 SGHTA, CDR2 FQGNSA. CDR3 DNA sequence: TGTGCCAGCAGCTTAGCGCGGGGAACTGAAGCTTTCTTT. Translating it yields CASSLARGTEAFF.

V usage is TRBV1 and J usage is TRBJ2-5. TRBV1 is shown as a pseudogene. CDR3 length: 14 amino acids. The CDR3 is CTSSQVLIQETQYF. In DNA form, the CDR3 reads TGCACCAGCAGCCAAGTTCTGATTCAAGAGACCCAGTACTTC.

CDR3: CASSATGGGLEQYF. The CDR3 region has the DNA TGTGCCAGCAGTGCGACAGGGGGGGGTCTCGAGCAGTACTTC. This chain uses TRBV6-1 with TRBJ2-7, with 9 bases identical to TRBD1. This CDR3 has 14 amino acids. Trimming removed 4 bases from V and 6 bases from J; junction bases left unmatched: 7. CDR1 is MNHNS, CDR2 SASEGT, per germline.

This rearrangement joins TRBV4-3 to TRBJ2-5, with 8 bases lining up with TRBD2. V dropped 4 bases and J dropped 4; count of bases not matched to a gene: 14. The CDR3 runs to 17 residues. Per the germline V gene, CDR1 is LGHNA and CDR2 is YSLEER. The CDR3 nucleotides read TGCGCCAGCAGCCGAAGCGGGAGAGGGGAAAATGGAGAGACCCAGTACTTC. Translating gives CASSRSGRGENGETQYF.

CDR3 sequence (DNA): TGCGCCAGCAGCGCGGGCGGGAGGGCCGGGGAGCTGTTTTTT. As protein: CASSAGGRAGELFF. The V gene is TRBV5-1, the J gene TRBJ2-2; 9 positions agree with TRBD2. With V trimmed by 4 bases and J by 6 bases, 4 bases remained unmatched. This CDR3 has 14 amino acids. Germline V gives CDR1 SGHRS, CDR2 YFSETQ.

The rearrangement links TRBV6-1 to TRBJ1-6; D not certain. The CDR3 runs 13 residues. Germline-derived CDR1 and CDR2 are MNHNS and SASEGT. V was clipped by 3 bases and J by 4 bases, with 4 bases between them. The CDR3 coding sequence is TGTGCCAGCAGTGATGGATATAATTCACCCCTCCACTTT. Protein sequence: CASSDGYNSPLHF.

The chain couples TRBV10-3 to TRBJ2-1; 7 bases match TRBD1. The germline gives CDR1 ENHRY, CDR2 SYGVKD. The CDR3 runs to 14 residues. Trimming took 8 bases from V and 0 from J; bases not matched to a gene: 4. The CDR3 nucleotides are TGTGCCATCCTACGGGACAGCTCCTACAATGAGCAGTTCTTC. Translated: CAILRDSSYNEQFF.

The chain links TRBV6-5 to TRBJ2-7, with 7 bases identical to TRBD1. Germline V CDR1 and CDR2: MNHEY, SVGAGI. The CDR3 loop spans 13 amino acids. V lost 4 bases, J lost 3 bases, and 3 bases stayed unmatched. The CDR3 DNA reads as TGTGCCAGCAGTTTGCACAGGGGCTACGAGCAGTACTTC. Translated: CASSLHRGYEQYF.

With regard to this clone: Other nucleotide sequences in the sample specify the same CDR3. The chain recombines TRBV18 with TRBJ1-1; 9 bases line up with TRBD1. CDR3 length: 14 residues. The germline V gene encodes CDR1 KGHSH and CDR2 LQKENI. Trimming cost V 3 bases and J 4 bases; bases outside gene matches: 3. CDR3 DNA sequence: TGTGCCAGCTCACCGGGACAGGGTGTCACTGAAGCTTTCTTT. Encoded protein: CASSPGQGVTEAFF.

Remarks on this clone: No DNA is shown, since the ends of the CDR3 on it are uncertain; the CDR3 is the one TCRdb lists. This chain uses TRBV19 with TRBJ2-3; TRBD1, as called in the table, went unchecked against the DNA. The CDR3 totals 15 residues, both ends included. CDR1 is LNHDA and CDR2 is SQIVND in the germline V gene (reference sequence). CDR3 residues: CASSIFGQVGDTQYF.

The V gene is TRBV11-3, the J gene TRBJ2-7; a weak D match, TRBD2 (5 bases). Germline-derived CDR1 and CDR2 are SGHNT and YENEEA. This CDR3 is 13 amino acids long. The V gene lost 3 bases and the J gene lost 5 bases, with 11 bases spanning the gap. CDR3 DNA: TGTGCCAGCAGCTTTGGGGAGTTCAACGAGCAGTACTTC. The encoded protein is CASSFGEFNEQYF.

This clone came up once. The V gene is TRBV7-3, the J gene TRBJ2-3; perhaps TRBD2 as D (5 bases). V lost 5 bases and J 0 bases, leaving 12 bases between the germline ends. The CDR3 sequence is 15 residues long. Germline values: CDR1 SGHTA, CDR2 FQGTGA. The CDR3 nucleotides read TGTGCCAGCAGCCCAGGAGCGGCTAGCACAGATACGCAGTATTTT. Its protein is CASSPGAASTDTQYF.

The table lists this clone with a few counts. The same CDR3 can be traced to other DNA sequences in this sample. The chain employs TRBV5-1 and TRBJ2-5; TRBD2 matches at 15 bases. V lost 3 bases and J lost 5; bases outside the gene matches: 2. Germline CDR1 is SGHRS and CDR2 is YFSETQ. The CDR3 sequence is 15 residues long. CDR3 sequence (DNA): TGCGCCAGCAGCTCCGGGACTAGCGGGAGGGAGACCCAGTACTTC. Amino acids: CASSSGTSGRETQYF.

The chain recombines TRBV6-1 with TRBJ1-2; TRBD1 matches 10 bases. Germline V gene sequence: CDR1 MNHNS, CDR2 SASEGT. The CDR3 length is 14 residues. The junction had 8 bases not matched to a gene; V was cut back by 10 bases and J by 3 bases. This CDR3 is CANSRQGADYGYTF. CDR3 nucleotide sequence: TGTGCCAACTCTCGACAGGGGGCGGACTATGGCTACACCTTC.

The chain carries TRBV4-1 and TRBJ2-7, with 7 bases identical to TRBD2. This CDR3 has 18 amino acids. Trimming took 2 bases from V and 0 from J; bases not matched to a gene: 13. From germline, CDR1 is MGHRA and CDR2 YSYEKL. The CDR3 nucleotides are TGCGCCAGCAGCCAAAACTATATCTCGGGGGGAAGCTCCTACGAGCAGTACTTC. It is translated as CASSQNYISGGSSYEQYF.

This clone was observed a single time. The V and J genes are TRBV6-1 and TRBJ2-3, with 8 bases identical to TRBD1. The CDR3 runs to 14 residues. From germline, CDR1 is MNHNS and CDR2 SASEGT. Trimming took 6 bases from V and 2 from J; bases not matched to a gene: 4. CDR3 sequence (DNA): TGTGCCAGCAGGACGGGACAGGTCACAGATACGCAGTATTTT. It is translated as CASRTGQVTDTQYF.

DNA of the CDR3: TGTGCCAGCAGCGGGGGGGTAGCGCAGAACACCGGGGAGCTGTTTTTT. It yields the protein CASSGGVAQNTGELFF. The gene calls are TRBV5-4 and TRBJ2-2; 7 positions agree with TRBD2. The CDR3 totals 16 residues. Per germline, CDR1 SGHNT and CDR2 YYREEE (reference sequence). Losses at the gene ends were 4 bases for V and 1 base for J; bases not matched to a gene: 7.

About this clone itself: Other DNA sequences from this sample encode an identical CDR3 as well. The rearrangement uses TRBV30 and TRBJ2-7; no firm D call. Trimming cost V 4 bases and J 0 bases, with 13 bases left between them. The CDR3 spans 14 residues. Germline CDR1 reads GTSNPN; CDR2 reads SVGIG (reference sequence). CDR3 in amino acids: CAWNPPESSYEQYF. Here the CDR3 DNA reads TGTGCCTGGAACCCCCCGGAAAGCTCCTACGAGCAGTACTTC. Drawing the rest from reference TRBV30 and TRBJ2-7, the complete variable domain is SQTIHQWPATLVQPVGSPLSLECTVEGTSNPNLYWYRQAAGRGLQLLFYSVGIGQISSEVPQNLSASRPQDRQFILSSKKLLLSDSGFYLCAWNPPESSYEQYFGPGTRLTVT.